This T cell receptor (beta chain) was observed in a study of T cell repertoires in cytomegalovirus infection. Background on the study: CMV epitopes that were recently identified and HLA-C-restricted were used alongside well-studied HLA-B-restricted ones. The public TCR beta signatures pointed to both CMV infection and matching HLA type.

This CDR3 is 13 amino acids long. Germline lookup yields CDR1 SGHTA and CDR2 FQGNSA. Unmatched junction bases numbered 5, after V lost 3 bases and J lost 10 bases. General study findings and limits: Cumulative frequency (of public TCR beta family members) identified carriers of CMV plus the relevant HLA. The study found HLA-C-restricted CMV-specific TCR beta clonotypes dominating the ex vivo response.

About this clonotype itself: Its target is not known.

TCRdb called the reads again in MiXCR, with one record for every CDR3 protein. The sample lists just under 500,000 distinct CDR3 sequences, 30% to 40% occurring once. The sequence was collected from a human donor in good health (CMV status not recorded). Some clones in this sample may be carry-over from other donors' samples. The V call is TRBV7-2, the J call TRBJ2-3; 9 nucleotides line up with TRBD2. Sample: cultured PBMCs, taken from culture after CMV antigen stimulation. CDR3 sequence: CASSLPGLASQYF. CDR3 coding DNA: TGTGCCAGCAGCTTGCCGGGACTAGCATCGCAGTATTTT.